This T cell receptor (beta chain) was obtained from a study of T-cell memory formation after mild COVID-19. As regards this clonotype: The antigen is undetermined.

Constant-segment primers were used for 5'RACE, and the resulting TCR alpha and TCR beta cDNA libraries carried sample barcodes and UMIs. TCRdb reprocessed the 5' RACE reads with MiXCR, giving one entry per CDR3 protein. The sample lists hundreds of thousands of distinct CDR3 sequences, approximately 15% occurring once. Findings of the study overall: Among clones peaking at day 37 in the second wave, SARS-CoV-2 specificity remained unconfirmed. Pre-infection memory carried some responding clones, suggesting that cross-reactive memory joined.

The V gene's germline CDR1 is SGHRS and CDR2 YFSETQ. The CDR3 has 17 residues. The V gene end was trimmed by 0 bases and the J gene end by 2 bases; junction bases not matched to a gene: 5. The chain has TRBV5-1 and TRBJ2-3; 11 nucleotides line up with TRBD2. Sequenced sample: PBMCs or a T cell subset sorted from them (not recorded which). The receptor's source is a man aged 18-30 years who had mild COVID-19 (a few samples of this study predate the infection). Cell type and time point are not known. The CDR3 bases are TGCGCCAGCAGCTTGGGGCTAGCGGGGGGTAACACAGATACGCAGTATTTT. It yields the protein CASSLGLAGGNTDTQYF.